What follows are 2 T cell receptor beta chains derived from one specimen sequenced in a study of T-cell reconstitution after alpha-beta-depleted transplantation in children. Molecular barcoding with unique molecular identifiers was used for the TCRbeta library. TCRdb reprocessed the PCR reads with MiXCR, giving one entry per CDR3 protein. The data hold some 830,000 distinct CDR3 sequences, with 15% to 20% observed a single time. The source was PBMCs, mostly from graft donor cells, collected 360 days after TCRalphabeta/CD19-depleted stem cell transplant. All receptors come from a male patient under 18 who had a stem cell transplant for acute lymphoblastic leukemia, so the T cells may come from the graft donor.

This clonotype was counted a few times. The rearrangement links TRBV4-1 to TRBJ2-7; D uncertain. Trimming removed 0 bases from V and 6 bases from J, with 15 bases in between. The V gene's germline CDR1 is MGHRA and CDR2 YSYEKL. This CDR3 contains 15 residues. The CDR3 DNA sequence: TGCGCCAGCAGCCAAGATCAAGTCCGGTCTCTCGAGCAGTACTTC. Translation gives CASSQDQVRSLEQYF.

A few counts support this clonotype. The rearrangement uses TRBV25-1 and TRBJ1-1; D is perhaps TRBD1 (6 bases). Trimming removed 2 bases from V and 1 base from J, with 8 bases in between. The CDR3 is made up of 14 amino acids. From germline, CDR1 is MGHDK and CDR2 SYGVNS. The chain's CDR3 is CASSEQGKNTEAFF. CDR3 DNA: TGTGCCAGCAGTGAACAGGGGAAGAACACTGAAGCTTTCTTT.